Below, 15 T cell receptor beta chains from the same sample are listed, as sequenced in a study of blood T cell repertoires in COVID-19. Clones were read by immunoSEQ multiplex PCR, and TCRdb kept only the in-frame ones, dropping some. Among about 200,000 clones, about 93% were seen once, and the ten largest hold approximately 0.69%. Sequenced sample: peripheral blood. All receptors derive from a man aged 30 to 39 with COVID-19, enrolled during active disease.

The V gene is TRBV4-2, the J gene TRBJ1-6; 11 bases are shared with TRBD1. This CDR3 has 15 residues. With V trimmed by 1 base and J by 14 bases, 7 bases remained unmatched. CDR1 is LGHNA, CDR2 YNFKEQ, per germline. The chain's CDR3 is CASSQGGQGVIALHF. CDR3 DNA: TGTGCCAGCAGCCAAGGGGGACAGGGGGTCATAGCCCTCCACTTT.

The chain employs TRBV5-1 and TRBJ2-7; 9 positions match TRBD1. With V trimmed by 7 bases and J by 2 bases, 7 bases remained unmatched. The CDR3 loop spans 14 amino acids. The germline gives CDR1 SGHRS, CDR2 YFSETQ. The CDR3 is CASGRDRVPYEQYF. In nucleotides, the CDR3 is TGCGCCAGCGGTCGGGACAGGGTCCCCTACGAGCAGTACTTC.

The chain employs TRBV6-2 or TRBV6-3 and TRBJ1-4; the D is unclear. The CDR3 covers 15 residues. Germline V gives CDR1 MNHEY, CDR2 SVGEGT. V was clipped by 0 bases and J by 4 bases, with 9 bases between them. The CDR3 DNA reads TGTGCCAGCAGTTACTCGTGGCAGTATAATGAAAAACTGTTTTTT. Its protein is CASSYSWQYNEKLFF.

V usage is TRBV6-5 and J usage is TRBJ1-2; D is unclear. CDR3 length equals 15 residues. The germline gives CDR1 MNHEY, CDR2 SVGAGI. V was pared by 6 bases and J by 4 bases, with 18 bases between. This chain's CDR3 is CASSKKPTEPYGYTF. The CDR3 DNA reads TGTGCCAGCAGCAAGAAACCAACAGAACCCTATGGCTACACCTTC.

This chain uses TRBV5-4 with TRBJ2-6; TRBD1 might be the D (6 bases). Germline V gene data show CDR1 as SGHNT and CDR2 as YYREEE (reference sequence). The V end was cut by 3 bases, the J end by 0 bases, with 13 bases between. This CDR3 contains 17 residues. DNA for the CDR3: TGTGCCAGCAGCTGGGGGCCCACCGGCTCTGGGGCCAACGTCCTGACTTTC. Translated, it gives CASSWGPTGSGANVLTF. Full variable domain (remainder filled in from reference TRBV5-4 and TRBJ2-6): ETGVTQSPTHLIKTRGQQVTLRCSSQSGHNTVSWYQQALGQGPQFIFQYYREEENGRGNFPPRFSGLQFPNYSSELNVNALELDDSALYLCASSWGPTGSGANVLTFGAGSRLTVL.

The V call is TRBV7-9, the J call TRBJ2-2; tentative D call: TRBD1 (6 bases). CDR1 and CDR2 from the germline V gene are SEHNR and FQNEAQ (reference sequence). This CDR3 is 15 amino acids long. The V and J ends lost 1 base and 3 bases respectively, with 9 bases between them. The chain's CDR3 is CASSLGQAHTGELFF. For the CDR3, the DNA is TGTGCCAGCAGCTTAGGACAGGCTCACACCGGGGAGCTGTTTTTT.

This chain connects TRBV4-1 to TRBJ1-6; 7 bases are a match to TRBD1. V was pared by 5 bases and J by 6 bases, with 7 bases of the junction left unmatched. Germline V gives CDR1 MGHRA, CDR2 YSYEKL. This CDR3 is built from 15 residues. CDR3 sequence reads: CASSVPGQPNSPLHF. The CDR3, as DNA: TGCGCCAGCAGCGTTCCGGGACAGCCTAATTCACCCCTCCACTTT.

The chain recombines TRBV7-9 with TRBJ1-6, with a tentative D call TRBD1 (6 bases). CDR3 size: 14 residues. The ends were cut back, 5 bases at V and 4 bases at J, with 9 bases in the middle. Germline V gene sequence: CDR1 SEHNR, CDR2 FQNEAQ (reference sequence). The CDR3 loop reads CASSDGQYNSPLHF. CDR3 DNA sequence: TGTGCCAGCAGCGATGGACAGTATAATTCACCCCTCCACTTT.

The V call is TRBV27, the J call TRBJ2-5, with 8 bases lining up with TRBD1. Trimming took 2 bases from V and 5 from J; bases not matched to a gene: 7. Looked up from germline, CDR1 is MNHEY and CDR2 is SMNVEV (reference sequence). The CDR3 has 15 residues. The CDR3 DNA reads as TGTGCCAGCAGTTTAATGGCAGGGGGCACGGAGACCCAGTACTTC. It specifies CASSLMAGGTETQYF.

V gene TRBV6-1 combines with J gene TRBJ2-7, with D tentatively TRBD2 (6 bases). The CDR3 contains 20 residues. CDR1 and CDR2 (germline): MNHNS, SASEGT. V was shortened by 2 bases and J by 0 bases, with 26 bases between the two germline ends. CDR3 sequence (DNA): TGTGCCAGCAGTGAAAGGGAGGATATACGAGCATGGTCTAGCTCCTACGAGCAGTACTTC. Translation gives CASSEREDIRAWSSSYEQYF.

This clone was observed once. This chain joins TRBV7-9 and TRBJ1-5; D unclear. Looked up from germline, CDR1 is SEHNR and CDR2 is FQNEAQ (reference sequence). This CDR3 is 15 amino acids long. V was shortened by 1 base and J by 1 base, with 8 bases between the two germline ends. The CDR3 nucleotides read TGTGCCAGCAGCTTAGGGAGTGGGAGCAATCAGCCCCAGCATTTT. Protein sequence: CASSLGSGSNQPQHF.

The CDR3, as DNA: TGTGCCAGCAGCCAAGCCGCAGGGGGAGATGAAAAACTGTTTTTT. This codes for CASSQAAGGDEKLFF. This chain connects TRBV3-1 (or the pseudogene TRBV3-2) to TRBJ1-4, with 7 positions matching TRBD1. Germline assignment: CDR1 LGHDT and CDR2 YNNKEL (reference sequence). This CDR3 has 15 residues. J was trimmed by 6 bases and V by 1 base; bases with no gene match: 5.

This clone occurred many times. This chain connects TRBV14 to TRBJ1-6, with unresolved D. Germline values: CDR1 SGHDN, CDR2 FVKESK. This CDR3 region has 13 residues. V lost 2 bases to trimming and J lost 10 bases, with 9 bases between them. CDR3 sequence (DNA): TGTGCCAGCAGCCAACAAGCGGTCTCACCCCTCCACTTT. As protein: CASSQQAVSPLHF.

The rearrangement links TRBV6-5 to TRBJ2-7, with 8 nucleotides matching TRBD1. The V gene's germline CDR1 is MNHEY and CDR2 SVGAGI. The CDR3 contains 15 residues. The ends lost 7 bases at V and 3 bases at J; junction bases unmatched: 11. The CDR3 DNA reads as TGTGCCAGCACCCCCTGGGGACAGGCTTTCTACGAGCAGTACTTC. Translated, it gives CASTPWGQAFYEQYF.

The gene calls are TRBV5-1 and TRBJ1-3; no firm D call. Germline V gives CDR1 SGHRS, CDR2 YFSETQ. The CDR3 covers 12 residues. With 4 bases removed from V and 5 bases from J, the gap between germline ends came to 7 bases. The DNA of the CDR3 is TGCGCCAGCAGCCCGGGTAGAAACACCATATATTTT. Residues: CASSPGRNTIYF.